This TCR beta chain originates from a study of identifying expanded T cells in peripheral blood. The study, taken as a whole, reports: Clone count variance between roughly 2-week samples rose with total template count. Technical replicates showed around 1.2 changed clones; approximately 2 weeks around 15; four weeks 19.

The CDR3 covers 14 residues. V was pared by 3 bases and J by 5 bases, with 14 bases between. The germline V gene encodes CDR1 KGHSH and CDR2 LQKENI. Of note for this clone: Its antigen is unknown.

Healthy donors had no documented immune events, such as infections, while sampled. Sequenced by immunoSEQ multiplex PCR; TCRdb stores in-frame clones only, minus some. The data show fewer than 85,000 clones, almost 85% seen once. The chain links TRBV18 to TRBJ2-7; D tentatively fits TRBD1 or TRBD2 (5 bases each). This clonotype was obtained from a person aged 18-69 years in good health. Sample: blood. The DNA for the CDR3 is TGTGCCAGCTCACCCTCGGGGAAGGGGAACGAGCAGTACTTC. Translation gives CASSPSGKGNEQYF.